This record concerns one T cell receptor beta chain sequence. This entry is derived from a study of OX40 agonist ivuxolimab in advanced cancers. Overall study: Dose-escalation patients had hepatocellular carcinoma, melanoma, renal cell or head and neck cancer.

CDR3 length: 18 amino acids. Germline V gives CDR1 SSHAT, CDR2 FNYEAQ (reference sequence). The V and J ends lost 3 bases and 0 bases respectively, with 19 bases between them. Here immunoSEQ multiplex PCR was the method, and the copy in TCRdb shows in-frame clones only, minus some. The sample records tens of thousands of clones, 85% being singletons. The sample was CD4+ or CD8+ T cells sorted from blood, taken in a trial of the OX40 agonist ivuxolimab. The chain links TRBV7-7 to TRBJ2-3; D gene uncertain. The TCR comes from an adult with an advanced solid tumor such as melanoma, head and neck, liver or kidney cancer. CDR3 loop: CASSFFRLSGGSTDTQYF. The CDR3 DNA follows: TGTGCCAGCAGCTTCTTTCGGCTTAGTGGTGGTAGCACAGATACGCAGTATTTT. The whole variable domain, filled in from reference TRBV7-7 and TRBJ2-3, reads GAGVSQSPRYKVTKRGQDVTLRCDPISSHATLYWYQQALGQGPEFLTYFNYEAQPDKSGLPSDRFSAERPEGSISTLTIQRTEQRDSAMYRCASSFFRLSGGSTDTQYFGPGTRLTVL.